A single count supports the clone carrying this T cell receptor beta chain. Its specificity is unknown. This sample is drawn from a study of T cell responses to AZD1222 COVID-19 vaccine. Findings and limits, study-wide: Baseline seropositives among AZD1222 recipients totaled only five to seven. Females made up more of the donors, who were largely white British, and clonal diversity may have come out too low. Repertoire samples came only from after the peak T cell response.

The data were produced by immunoSEQ multiplex PCR, yet TCRdb's version contains in-frame clones alone and is incomplete. The sample has about 130,000 clones, 92% seen once. This receptor was identified in an adult who received the AZD1222 COVID-19 vaccine. Specimen: peripheral blood, collected 28 days after the second AZD1222 dose.

The CDR3, as DNA: TGCGCCAGCAGCTTGGATGGGATACGCACAGATACGCAGTATTTT. It specifies CASSLDGIRTDTQYF. This rearrangement joins TRBV5-1 to TRBJ2-3; D is undetermined. V was shortened by 0 bases and J by 1 base, with 9 bases between the two germline ends. This CDR3 region has 15 residues. The germline CDR1 and CDR2 sequences are SGHRS and YFSETQ.